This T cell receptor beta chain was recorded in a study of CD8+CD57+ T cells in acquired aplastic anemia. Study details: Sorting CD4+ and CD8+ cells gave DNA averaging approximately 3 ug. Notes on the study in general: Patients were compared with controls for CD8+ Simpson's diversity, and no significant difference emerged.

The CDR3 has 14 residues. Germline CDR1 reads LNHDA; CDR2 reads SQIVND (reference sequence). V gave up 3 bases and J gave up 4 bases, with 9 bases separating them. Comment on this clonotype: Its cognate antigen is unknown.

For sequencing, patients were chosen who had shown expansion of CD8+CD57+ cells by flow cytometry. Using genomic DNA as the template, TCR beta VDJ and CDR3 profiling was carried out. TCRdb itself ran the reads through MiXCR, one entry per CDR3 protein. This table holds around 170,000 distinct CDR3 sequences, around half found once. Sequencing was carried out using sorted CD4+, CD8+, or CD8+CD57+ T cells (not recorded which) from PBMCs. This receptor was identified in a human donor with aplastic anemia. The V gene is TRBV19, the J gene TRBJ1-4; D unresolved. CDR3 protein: CASSIYNLNEKLFF. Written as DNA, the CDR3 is TGTGCCAGTAGTATTTACAACCTTAATGAAAAACTGTTTTTT.